This T cell receptor beta chain appears in the sequencing data of a study of HIV-infected patients and healthy controls (dated by TCRdb to the mid-2010s). A word on this clonotype: It has no known antigen specificity. No quality values exist for individual bases; no much larger clone is one base distant.

At the junction V is shortened by 4 bases and J by 3 bases, with 14 bases in between. The CDR3 runs 15 amino acids, cysteine and phenylalanine included. The DNA shown is the 45-base CDR3, in frame from base 1. In the germline V gene, CDR1 corresponds to LGHNA and CDR2 to YSLEER. The library was produced with 5' RACE. Sequencing took place on an Illumina MiSeq. TCRdb ran its own pipeline on the public reads, namely fastp trimming at Q25 and MiXCR clone calling, and kept in-frame beta chains. Rows are unified per CDR3 protein, each entry keeping the most common DNA and genes. The sample profile shows around 18,000 distinct CDR3 sequences; about 15% of them were found once. The ten largest clones capture approximately 25% of the sample.

Sequencing was carried out using CD8+ T cells from blood. The receptor chain draws on TRBV4-3 and TRBJ2-3; the D gene is possibly TRBD1 or TRBD2, each agreeing over 6 bases. The origin of this receptor is a human donor in good health. CDR3 region: CASSREGGVTDTQYF. The DNA sequence is as follows: TGCGCCAGCAGCCGCGAGGGGGGAGTGACAGATACGCAGTATTTT.